The present entry profiles one TCR beta chain with its context. Its antigen is not identified. This entry is derived from a study of cytomegalovirus exposure and HLA in healthy donors. Study-level results: It was 150 or so TCR beta chains that were listed as cytomegalovirus-associated. In a later analysis, a missense DCLRE1C variant was linked to TCR beta V- and J-gene trimming.

Primers included in the PCR were 60 Vbeta and 13 Jbeta primers. The data were produced by immunoSEQ multiplex PCR, yet TCRdb's version contains in-frame clones alone and is incomplete. The table records about 120,000 clones, around 70% of them present only once. Every donor was a healthy person donating bone marrow. Trimming pared 3 bases from V and 6 bases from J, leaving 18 bases between. Looked up from germline, CDR1 is ENHRY and CDR2 is SYGVKD. The CDR3 runs 15 residues. The sequencing input was PBMCs. The clonotype was recovered from a woman aged 40 to 50 in good health and CMV-seronegative. The rearrangement links TRBV10-3 to TRBJ2-7, with no clear D. In nucleotides, the CDR3 is TGTGCCATCAGTGACCTTTCCTATTTGTCGGGCGAGCAGTACTTC. Amino acids: CAISDLSYLSGEQYF.